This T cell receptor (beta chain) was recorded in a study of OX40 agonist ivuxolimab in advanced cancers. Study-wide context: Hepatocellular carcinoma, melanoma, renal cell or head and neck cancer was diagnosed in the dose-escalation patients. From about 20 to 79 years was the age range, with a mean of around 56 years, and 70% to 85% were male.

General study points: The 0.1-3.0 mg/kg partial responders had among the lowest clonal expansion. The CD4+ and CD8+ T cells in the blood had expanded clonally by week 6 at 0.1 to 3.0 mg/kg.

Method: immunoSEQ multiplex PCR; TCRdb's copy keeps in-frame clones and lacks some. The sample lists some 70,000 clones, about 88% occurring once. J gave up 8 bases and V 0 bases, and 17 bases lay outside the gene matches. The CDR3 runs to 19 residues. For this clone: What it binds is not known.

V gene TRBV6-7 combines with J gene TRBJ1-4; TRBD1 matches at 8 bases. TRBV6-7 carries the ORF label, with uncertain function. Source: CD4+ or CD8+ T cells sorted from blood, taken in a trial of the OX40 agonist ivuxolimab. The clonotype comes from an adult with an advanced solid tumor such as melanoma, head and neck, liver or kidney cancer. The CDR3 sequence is CASSYSIRGLRPPSEKLFF. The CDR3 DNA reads TGTGCCAGCAGTTACTCGATCAGGGGGCTACGTCCCCCGTCAGAAAAACTGTTTTTT.